The rows below give T cell receptor beta chains drawn from one sample of a study of brain T cells in children with intractable seizures. Here immunoSEQ multiplex PCR was the method, and the copy in TCRdb shows in-frame clones only, minus some. The data show roughly 69,000 clones, 90% to 97% seen once. Here the sequenced sample was peripheral blood, taken at surgery. These receptors all stem from a boy younger than two with focal cortical dysplasia and intractable seizures. Both conserved end residues are part of each CDR3. A D gene is named only where the DNA matches it firmly. Size is omitted from some rows. Given values are once, few, many or a class for expanded clones.

CDR3 DNA	CDR3 protein	CDR3 length	clone size	D gene	V gene	J gene
TGTGCCAGCAGCATAACCTGGGTAGCGGGGTTTATGGAGACCCAGTACTTC	CASSITWVAGFMETQYF	17	NA	TRBD2	TRBV11-2	TRBJ2-5
TGCGCCAGCAGCGTTACCGGAACAGGGGTAGAGACCCAGTACTTC	CASSVTGTGVETQYF	15	NA	TRBD1	TRBV5-1	TRBJ2-5
TGTGCCAGCACTCGCGCTAGCGGAGAAGTGGGGGAGCTGTTTTTT	CASTRASGEVGELFF	15	NA	TRBD2	TRBV11-3	TRBJ2-2
TGTGCCAGCCGTGGGGGGTTGAAGGGGTTCTATGGCTACACCTTC	CASRGGLKGFYGYTF	15	NA	NA	TRBV6-4	TRBJ1-2
TGTGCCAGCTCACCTGGGCAGGGGGCCTACGAGCAGTACTTC	CASSPGQGAYEQYF	14	NA	TRBD1	TRBV18	TRBJ2-7
TGTGCCAGCAGTGAATTACCCCGAGGGGGCACGGCTTTCTTT	CASSELPRGGTAFF	14	NA	TRBD1	TRBV6-1	TRBJ1-1
TGTGCCAGCAGCCGGGGAGCGGGTACGCAGTATTTT	CASSRGAGTQYF	12	NA	NA	TRBV7-2	TRBJ2-3
TGTGCCAGCAGCTTAGCTGGGTGGTCAGGGGAGTTCTTC	CASSLAGWSGEFF	13	NA	NA	TRBV7-2	TRBJ2-1
TGTGCCAGTAGTCAGGGGGCGAGTTCACCCCTCCACTTT	CASSQGASSPLHF	13	NA	TRBD1	TRBV19	TRBJ1-6
TGTGCCACCAGTGAACCCAGGGGGCCCACAGATACGCAGTATTTT	CATSEPRGPTDTQYF	15	NA	TRBD1	TRBV24-1	TRBJ2-3
TGTGCCAGCAGTTACTCCGCAACGCTCTATGGCTACACCTTC	CASSYSATLYGYTF	14	NA	NA	TRBV6-2/TRBV6-3	TRBJ1-2
TGTGCCAGCAGTGCTGGATTCCGGGACACTCTAGCCAAAAACATTCAGTACTTC	CASSAGFRDTLAKNIQYF	18	NA	NA	TRBV6-1	TRBJ2-4
TGTGCCATCAGGAGGGAAGGAGGGACTGGAAACACCATATATTTT	CAIRREGGTGNTIYF	15	NA	NA	TRBV10-3	TRBJ1-3
TGTGCCAGCAGACCCTGGGGGGGGAGAGCCTACAATGAGCAGTTCTTC	CASRPWGGRAYNEQFF	16	NA	TRBD2	TRBV11-2	TRBJ2-1
TGCAGCGTTGTAGAGGGACTAGCCGACAATGAGCAGTTCTTC	CSVVEGLADNEQFF	14	once	TRBD2	TRBV29-1	TRBJ2-1
TGTGCCAGCAGCCAAGTTCTGTCAGGCCCTCTGGTGAATGGCTACACCTTC	CASSQVLSGPLVNGYTF	17	NA	NA	TRBV4-2	TRBJ1-2
TGTGCCACCATGGTCGGGAGGGGGTCCTACAATGAGCAGTTCTTC	CATMVGRGSYNEQFF	15	NA	TRBD2	TRBV6-5	TRBJ2-1
TGTGCTAGTGGTTTGTCTGGGGGGGGTAGCACAGATACGCAGTATTTT	CASGLSGGGSTDTQYF	16	NA	TRBD2	TRBV12-5	TRBJ2-3
TGTGCCACCAGTGATGGGGGGGTGTACGAGCAGTACTTC	CATSDGGVYEQYF	13	NA	TRBD2	TRBV24-1	TRBJ2-7
TGTGCCGGAACTCGGAGTCTGGGATTCGCTGAAGCTTTCTTT	CAGTRSLGFAEAFF	14	NA	NA	TRBV2	TRBJ1-1
TGCGCCAGCAGCCAAGAGCCGAGGGAGGGCCTTATAGCGGGAAACATTCAGTACTTC	CASSQEPREGLIAGNIQYF	19	NA	TRBD2	TRBV4-3	TRBJ2-4
TGCGCCAGCAGCTTGGGGGGCGTTGCAGAGACCCAGTACTTC	CASSLGGVAETQYF	14	NA	NA	TRBV5-1	TRBJ2-5
TGTGCCAGCAGTTTAACAGGGGGATCTTACGAGCAGTACTTC	CASSLTGGSYEQYF	14	NA	TRBD1	TRBV28	TRBJ2-7
TGCAGTGCACCAGGCGGCTCACCCCTCCACTTT	CSAPGGSPLHF	11	NA	NA	TRBV20-1	TRBJ1-6
TGCGCCAGCAGCTCAGACTCCACCGGGGAGCTGTTTTTT	CASSSDSTGELFF	13	NA	NA	TRBV5-1	TRBJ2-2
TGCGCCAGCAGCTTGGTTTTAGGCACAGATACGCAGTATTTT	CASSLVLGTDTQYF	14	NA	NA	TRBV5-1	TRBJ2-3
TGTGCCAGCAGCTTAGAACTAGCGGGGGTAATGAACACCGGGGAGCTGTTTTTT	CASSLELAGVMNTGELFF	18	NA	TRBD2	TRBV11-2	TRBJ2-2
TGTGCCAGCAGCTTAGTTGGGGCGAACACCGGGGAGCTGTTTTTT	CASSLVGANTGELFF	15	NA	NA	TRBV7-9	TRBJ2-2
TGTGCCAGCGGAATAGGACAGGGGTTGGCGGGGACCTTC	CASGIGQGLAGTF	13	NA	TRBD1	TRBV12-3/TRBV12-4	TRBJ1-2
TGTGCCAGCAGCTGGGCGGGAGAAGTGTCCTACGAGCAGTACTTC	CASSWAGEVSYEQYF	15	once	TRBD2	TRBV4-2	TRBJ2-7
TGTGGGATTCGACAGGACTATGGCTACACCTTC	CGIRQDYGYTF	11	few	NA	TRBV12-3/TRBV12-4	TRBJ1-2
TGCGCCAGCAGCCGAGGGATTTACTACTCTGGGGCCAACGTCCTGACTTTC	CASSRGIYYSGANVLTF	17	once	NA	TRBV4-1	TRBJ2-6
TGTGCCAGCAGCGTAGTGGCTAGTCCCTCCTACGAGCAGTACTTC	CASSVVASPSYEQYF	15	once	NA	TRBV9	TRBJ2-7
TGTGCCAGCAGCCGAAGGGGAGCCGGGGAGCTGTTTTTT	CASSRRGAGELFF	13	NA	NA	TRBV11-3	TRBJ2-2
TGTGCCAGCAGCTTAGGATTTGCGGGGGGGCCCCTTAAGACAGATACGCAGTATTTT	CASSLGFAGGPLKTDTQYF	19	NA	TRBD2	TRBV7-9	TRBJ2-3
TGCGCCAGCAGCTTGGCAGTGAGCTCCTACAATGAGCAGTTCTTC	CASSLAVSSYNEQFF	15	NA	NA	TRBV5-1	TRBJ2-1
TGCGCCAGCAGCCCAGGACAGGCCTCCTACGAGCAGTACTTC	CASSPGQASYEQYF	14	NA	TRBD1	TRBV4-1	TRBJ2-7
TGCGCCAGCAGCCAAGGTAGGACAGGGAATCAGCCCCAGCATTTT	CASSQGRTGNQPQHF	15	NA	TRBD1	TRBV4-1	TRBJ1-5
TGCGCCAGCAGCTTGGGTGTCTCTCCCTATGGCTACACCTTC	CASSLGVSPYGYTF	14	NA	NA	TRBV5-1	TRBJ1-2
TGTGCCAGCAGCTTCACATTAGGGGATACGCAGTATTTT	CASSFTLGDTQYF	13	NA	NA	TRBV5-6	TRBJ2-3
TGTGCCAGCAGCTTTGGGGGAGGTGAGCAGTTCTTC	CASSFGGGEQFF	12	NA	NA	TRBV7-9	TRBJ2-1
TGTGCCAGCAGTTCAGGACAGGGGGTATACAATGAGCAGTTCTTC	CASSSGQGVYNEQFF	15	NA	TRBD1	TRBV5-4	TRBJ2-1
TGTGCCAGCAGCTTGCTACAGGGGACTTCTTCCAGAAGTTACAATGAGCAGTTCTTC	CASSLLQGTSSRSYNEQFF	19	NA	NA	TRBV5-8	TRBJ2-1
TGTGCCAGTAGTCTGCCTGACTATGGCTACACCTTC	CASSLPDYGYTF	12	NA	NA	TRBV19	TRBJ1-2
TGTGCCAGCAGCTTAGATCCAAGGGGGGGCACAGATACGCAGTATTTT	CASSLDPRGGTDTQYF	16	NA	NA	TRBV11-3	TRBJ2-3
TGTGCCAGCAGTTTAGGTCTCGAGGTGGGCTACACCTTC	CASSLGLEVGYTF	13	NA	NA	TRBV12-3/TRBV12-4	TRBJ1-2
TGTGCCAGCAGTTACGCTCGCGGGAATTACGCCGGGGAGCTGTTTTTT	CASSYARGNYAGELFF	16	NA	NA	TRBV6-5	TRBJ2-2
TGTGCCAGCAGTTTATGGGACAGGGGGCAAGAGACCCAGTACTTC	CASSLWDRGQETQYF	15	NA	TRBD1	TRBV28	TRBJ2-5
TGTGCCAGCAGCGCGACGATTGTGGGGGGCAGGACAGATACGCAGTATTTT	CASSATIVGGRTDTQYF	17	NA	NA	TRBV5-5	TRBJ2-3
TGTGCCAGCAGTCTTCCTAGGGGGGGCACAGATACGCAGTATTTT	CASSLPRGGTDTQYF	15	once	NA	TRBV2	TRBJ2-3
TGTGCCAGCAGCGGCACTGGACAGGGGAATTCACCCCTCCACTTT	CASSGTGQGNSPLHF	15	NA	TRBD1	TRBV5-4	TRBJ1-6
TGTGCCAGCAGTGAATTGGACAGGGGGGAGCTGTTTTTT	CASSELDRGELFF	13	NA	TRBD1	TRBV25-1	TRBJ2-2
TGTGCCAGCAGCGACGACAGGTCAGGGGGTGAGCAGTTCTTC	CASSDDRSGGEQFF	14	NA	TRBD1	TRBV9	TRBJ2-1
TGCGCCAGCAGCCCGAGGGACAGCCCCTATCAAGAGACCCAGTACTTC	CASSPRDSPYQETQYF	16	NA	TRBD1	TRBV5-1	TRBJ2-5